Listed below are T cell receptor beta chains from one sample, sequenced in a study of blood T cell repertoires in COVID-19. TCRdb's table, derived via immunoSEQ multiplex PCR, lists solely in-frame clones and lacks some. The data contain around 40,000 clones, 83% of them singletons. Sequencing was done on a sample of peripheral blood. These receptor sequences come from a woman over 75 with active or convalescent COVID-19. CDR3s include the opening cysteine and the closing phenylalanine or tryptophan. A D gene is named only where the DNA matches it firmly. Size is stated for part of the rows, as once, few or many counts, or as a class when the clone is expanded.

NA	TRBJ2-7	NA	TRBV4-1	TGCGCCAGCAGCCAAGCCGGGGGTGAGCAGTACTTC	CASSQAGGEQYF
TRBD2	TRBJ2-1	NA	TRBV9	TGTGCCAGCAGCGCCGGACTAGCGGGAGCTAATGAGCAGTTCTTC	CASSAGLAGANEQFF
TRBD1	TRBJ1-6	NA	TRBV2	TGTGCCAGCAGTGAATCCGAGACAGGGTCTTCACCCCTCCACTTT	CASSESETGSSPLHF
TRBD2	TRBJ2-3	NA	TRBV5-1	TGCGCCAGCAGCTCGGGACTAGCGGGCACAGATACGCAGTATTTT	CASSSGLAGTDTQYF
NA	TRBJ2-7	NA	TRBV5-4	TGTGCCAGCAGCTTGGCATCCTACGAGCAGTACTTC	CASSLASYEQYF
NA	TRBJ1-2	NA	TRBV12-3/TRBV12-4	TGTGCCAGCCAGAGCCAGGGAGGGGAGGGCTACACCTTC	CASQSQGGEGYTF
NA	TRBJ2-1	NA	TRBV18	TGTGCCAGCTCACCAGGAGTTGCATACAATGAGCAGTTCTTC	CASSPGVAYNEQFF
TRBD2	TRBJ2-3	NA	TRBV3-1/TRBV3-2	TGTGCCAGCAGCCGAGCGGGAGTTGGTGATACGCAGTATTTT	CASSRAGVGDTQYF
NA	TRBJ1-1	few	TRBV9	TGTGCCAGCAGCGTAGATTTCGGTAACACTGAAGCTTTCTTT	CASSVDFGNTEAFF
TRBD2	TRBJ2-3	once	TRBV2	TGTGCCAGCAGTGACAGGACTAGTACAGATACGCAGTATTTT	CASSDRTSTDTQYF
TRBD2	TRBJ2-7	NA	TRBV5-1	TGCGCCAGCAGCTTAATAGCGGGAACCTACGAGCAGTACTTC	CASSLIAGTYEQYF
TRBD1	TRBJ1-1	NA	TRBV3-1/TRBV3-2	TGTGCCAGCAATGAGGGGGCGAGTACTGAAGCTTTCTTT	CASNEGASTEAFF
TRBD2	TRBJ2-1	NA	TRBV7-2	TGTGCCAGCAGCTTAGGGGGACTAGCGGCCTACAATGAGCAGTTCTTC	CASSLGGLAAYNEQFF
NA	TRBJ1-1	NA	TRBV10-1	TGCGCCAGCACGGGACTTTCATCCGTGGCTTTCTTT	CASTGLSSVAFF
NA	TRBJ1-1	NA	TRBV18	TGTGCCAGCTCTCTGCCCGGGGAAGGCACTGAAGCTTTCTTT	CASSLPGEGTEAFF
NA	TRBJ1-2	NA	TRBV28	TGTGCCAGCAGCGCCCCCGGGTCCAACTATGGCTACACCTTC	CASSAPGSNYGYTF
NA	TRBJ2-7	NA	TRBV7-9	TGTGCCAGCAGCTCCTACGGGGGCTACGAGCAGTACTTC	CASSSYGGYEQYF
NA	TRBJ2-1	NA	TRBV3-1/TRBV3-2	TGTGCCAGCAGCCAAGTCCGGGTGAATGAGCAGTTCTTC	CASSQVRVNEQFF
TRBD1	TRBJ2-2	medium-sized	TRBV4-1	TGCGCCAGCAGCCCGTCCGGGACAGGTGGGAGTCCGAACACCGGGGAGCTGTTTTTT	CASSPSGTGGSPNTGELFF
NA	TRBJ2-3	once	TRBV5-8	TGTGCCAGCAGCAGACGAGGGACTTCCAACACAGATACGCAGTATTTT	CASSRRGTSNTDTQYF
TRBD1	TRBJ1-1	few	TRBV25-1	TGTGCCAGCAGTGTTACCCCGGGACAGGGGAGGACTGAAGCTTTCTTT	CASSVTPGQGRTEAFF
NA	TRBJ2-7	NA	TRBV5-1	TGCGCCAGCAGCTTGGACGCATCGACATACGAGCAGTACTTC	CASSLDASTYEQYF
NA	TRBJ1-4	NA	TRBV2	TGTGCCAGCAGTGCCCGCGCTGCCGGACTTAATGAAAAACTGTTTTTT	CASSARAAGLNEKLFF
TRBD1	TRBJ1-5	NA	TRBV19	TGTGCCAGTAGTGAGACAGGGTTGAGCAATCAGCCCCAGCATTTT	CASSETGLSNQPQHF
TRBD2	TRBJ2-4	NA	TRBV11-2	TGTGCCAGCAGCAAAGGACTAGCGGGCCAGGAAGCCAAAAACATTCAGTACTTC	CASSKGLAGQEAKNIQYF
NA	TRBJ1-1	NA	TRBV14	TGTGCCAGCAGCTACGGAGAGACTGAAGCTTTCTTT	CASSYGETEAFF
TRBD1	TRBJ1-5	NA	TRBV30	TGTGCCTGGAGTGTACGAGGGGGCGGCAATCAGCCCCAGCATTTT	CAWSVRGGGNQPQHF
NA	TRBJ1-1	NA	TRBV30	TGTGCCTGGATTACAAACACTGAAGCTTTCTTT	CAWITNTEAFF
TRBD1	TRBJ2-1	NA	TRBV30	TGTGCCTGCCTGGGACAGTCCTACAATGAGCAGTTCTTC	CACLGQSYNEQFF
NA	TRBJ1-4	NA	TRBV6-1	TGTGCCAGCAGTGAACGCGTCGACACCCCTAATGAAAAACTGTTTTTT	CASSERVDTPNEKLFF
NA	TRBJ1-1	NA	TRBV18	TGTGCCAGCTCCAAGAACACTGAAGCTTTCTTT	CASSKNTEAFF
NA	TRBJ1-2	NA	TRBV6-5	TGTGCCAGCAGTAGGGGGTTAGCTAACTATGGCTACACCTTC	CASSRGLANYGYTF
NA	TRBJ1-5	NA	TRBV7-2	TGTGCCAGCAGCTTAGACTCGATTAGCAATCAGCCCCAGCATTTT	CASSLDSISNQPQHF
TRBD2	TRBJ2-3	NA	TRBV19	TGTGCCAGTAGTAAACCGAGCGGGAGGCTGACAGATACGCAGTATTTT	CASSKPSGRLTDTQYF
TRBD2	TRBJ2-1	NA	TRBV2	TGTGCCAGCAGGTCGCCGGGACTAGAGGTCTATGAGCAGTTCTTC	CASRSPGLEVYEQFF
TRBD2	TRBJ2-1	NA	TRBV11-2	TGTGCCAGCAGCTTATTGCTAGCGGGAGGGGAGAATGAGCAGTTCTTC	CASSLLLAGGENEQFF
TRBD1	TRBJ2-3	NA	TRBV30	TGTGCCTGGAGCTTAGAGGGACAGGGATCCACAGATACGCAGTATTTT	CAWSLEGQGSTDTQYF
NA	TRBJ1-1	NA	TRBV7-9	TGTGCCAGCAGCTTAGCGGGCAGCAGGAACACTGAAGCTTTCTTT	CASSLAGSRNTEAFF
TRBD2	TRBJ2-3	NA	TRBV19	TGTGCCAGCGGGGGGTACGGGAGAGATACGCAGTATTTT	CASGGYGRDTQYF
TRBD1	TRBJ2-1	NA	TRBV19	TGTGCCAGCCGGACAGGGTGGGATATTGGGAATGAGCAGTTCTTC	CASRTGWDIGNEQFF
TRBD1	TRBJ2-7	NA	TRBV6-6	TGTGCCAGCAGTTACTCGAATCAGGGGGTCGACGAGCAGTACTTC	CASSYSNQGVDEQYF
NA	TRBJ1-2	NA	TRBV7-9	TGTGCCAGCAGCCGGACAGAAGATGGCTACACCTTC	CASSRTEDGYTF
NA	TRBJ1-1	NA	TRBV7-9	TGTGCCAGCAGCTTACCCAGCGGCACTGAAGCTTTCTTT	CASSLPSGTEAFF
TRBD1	TRBJ2-3	few	TRBV29-1	TGCAGCATTTGGACAGGGGCGATAGATACGCAGTATTTT	CSIWTGAIDTQYF
NA	TRBJ2-3	NA	TRBV3-1/TRBV3-2	TGTGCCAGCGGACTCGGCGGGGCCTATTATACGCAGTATTTT	CASGLGGAYYTQYF
TRBD2	TRBJ2-7	NA	TRBV29-1	TGCAGCGTTGAGAGAGCGGGGACCTACGAGCAGTACTTC	CSVERAGTYEQYF
TRBD2	TRBJ2-7	NA	TRBV5-4	TGTGCCAGCAGCTCTAGGACTAGCGGGACCTACGAGCAGTACTTC	CASSSRTSGTYEQYF
TRBD1	TRBJ2-6	NA	TRBV18	TGTGCCAGCTCACCGGCCGGGACAGGCAACTCTGGGGCCAACGTCCTGACTTTC	CASSPAGTGNSGANVLTF
TRBD1	TRBJ1-5	NA	TRBV19	TGTGCCAGTAGTATGAATTCCGGGACAGGGACCGTTCAGCCCCAGCATTTT	CASSMNSGTGTVQPQHF
NA	TRBJ1-1	NA	TRBV28	TGTGCCAGCACCCTAGGGGGGAGGGCGAACACTGAAGCTTTCTTT	CASTLGGRANTEAFF
NA	TRBJ2-2	NA	TRBV18	TGTGCCAGCTCACCAGGGGCAGGGGCCCAGGCCGGGGAGCTGTTTTTT	CASSPGAGAQAGELFF
NA	TRBJ1-1	NA	TRBV12-3/TRBV12-4	TGTGCCAGCAGCATACAGGAGAACACTGAAGCTTTCTTT	CASSIQENTEAFF